A single sample gave rise to the 26 T cell receptor beta chains below, sequenced in a study of blood T cell repertoires in COVID-19. Profiled with immunoSEQ multiplex PCR; TCRdb holds only in-frame clones, not every one. This sample has around 150,000 clones, with 70% to 85% found just once. The sequencing sample was made of peripheral blood. These receptor sequences come from a woman aged 40 to 55 with COVID-19, enrolled during active disease.

This clone was counted once. V usage is TRBV20-1 and J usage is TRBJ1-3, with D unclear. The CDR3 sequence is 11 residues long. Germline V lookup: CDR1 DFQATT, CDR2 SNEGSKA (reference sequence). V dropped 3 bases and J dropped 4 bases, with 4 bases sitting between them. The CDR3 bases are TGCAGTGCTAGGTTAGGAAACACCATATATTTT. This sequence encodes CSARLGNTIYF.

The rearrangement joins TRBV29-1 to TRBJ2-7, with TRBD1 matching 7 bases. V lost 5 bases and J lost 10; bases outside the gene matches: 14. Germline V gene data show CDR1 as SQVTM and CDR2 as ANQGSEA. The CDR3 is 13 amino acids. The chain's CDR3 is CSVRGARTGEQYF. The CDR3 coding sequence is TGCAGCGTTAGGGGCGCGCGTACAGGGGAACAGTACTTC.

The chain carries TRBV6-6 and TRBJ2-2, with D tentatively TRBD1 (5 bases). The V gene lost 5 bases and the J gene lost 4 bases, with 5 bases spanning the gap. Germline lookup yields CDR1 MNHNY and CDR2 SVGAGI (reference sequence). The length of the CDR3 is 12 residues. In DNA, the CDR3 is TGTGCCAGCAGTGACAGCACCGGGGAGCTGTTTTTT. Protein product: CASSDSTGELFF.

This rearrangement joins TRBV5-6 to TRBJ2-6; D is unresolved. CDR1 is SGHDT and CDR2 is YYEEEE in the germline V gene. This CDR3 contains 15 residues. V was shortened by 1 base and J by 0 bases, with 5 bases between the two germline ends. This CDR3 is CASSLRFSGANVLTF. CDR3 DNA: TGTGCCAGCAGCTTGCGTTTCTCTGGGGCCAACGTCCTGACTTTC.

The rearrangement uses TRBV18 and TRBJ1-2, with a possible D match to TRBD1 (6 bases). The CDR3 covers 14 residues. Trimming shortened V by 2 bases and J by 8 bases, and 15 bases separated the two germline ends. Germline CDR1 and CDR2: KGHSH and LQKENI. The chain's CDR3 is CASSPKQGLGGYTF. The CDR3 DNA follows: TGTGCCAGCTCACCAAAACAGGGTCTAGGAGGCTACACCTTC.

V usage is TRBV6-5 and J usage is TRBJ1-1; 7 nucleotides agree with TRBD1. V lost 2 bases, J lost 8 bases, and 11 bases stayed unmatched. The CDR3 consists of 15 residues. Per germline, CDR1 MNHEY and CDR2 SVGAGI. This CDR3 is CASSYAPSNRGEAFF. The DNA for the CDR3 is TGTGCCAGCAGTTACGCCCCCTCCAACAGGGGAGAAGCTTTCTTT.

The chain combines TRBV15 with TRBJ2-5; no definite D call. CDR1 is LNHNV, CDR2 YYDKDF, per germline (reference sequence). V lost 3 bases to trimming and J lost 2 bases, with 7 bases between them. The CDR3 contains 13 residues. The CDR3 reads CATSSGFQETQYF. The DNA of the CDR3 is TGTGCCACCAGCAGTGGCTTTCAAGAGACCCAGTACTTC. Filled out from reference TRBV15 and TRBJ2-5, the complete variable domain reads DAMVIQNPRYQVTQFGKPVTLSCSQTLNHNVMYWYQQKSSQAPKLLFHYYDKDFNNEADTPDNFQSRRPNTSFCFLDIRSPGLGDTAMYLCATSSGFQETQYFGPGTRLLVL.

The V and J genes are TRBV12-3 or TRBV12-4 and TRBJ1-5; D gene uncertain. V was shortened by 4 bases and J by 6 bases, with 10 bases between the two germline ends. The CDR3 is 13 residues long. CDR3 nucleotide sequence: TGTGCCAGCAGTTCCCAGGAATCTCAGCCCCAGCATTTT. Amino acid sequence: CASSSQESQPQHF.

The chain joins TRBV2 to TRBJ2-1, with 7 bases that match TRBD1. CDR1 and CDR2 from the germline V gene are SNHLY and FYNNEI. V lost 4 bases, J lost 15 bases, and 9 bases stayed unmatched. The CDR3 length is 12 residues. CDR3 residues: CASSVNRGRGFF. For the CDR3, the DNA is TGTGCCAGCAGTGTCAACAGGGGAAGGGGGTTCTTC.

The V gene is TRBV15, the J gene TRBJ2-7; 8 nucleotides line up with TRBD1. The CDR3 is 15 amino acids. The V segment lost 1 base and the J segment 3 bases; nucleotides outside the gene matches: 5. CDR1 is LNHNV, CDR2 YYDKDF, per germline (reference sequence). CDR3 sequence reads: CATSRGVQGVYEQYV. CDR3 bases: TGTGCCACCAGCAGAGGCGTACAGGGGGTCTACGAGCAGTACGTC.

V and J are TRBV19 and TRBJ2-7; 7 bases are a match to TRBD1. This CDR3 has 12 amino acids. Germline V gene lookup returns CDR1 LNHDA and CDR2 SQIVND (reference sequence). V shed 5 bases, J shed 7 bases, and the junction held 5 bases outside the gene matches. The CDR3 here is CASSSGRGEQYF. CDR3 in DNA: TGTGCCAGTAGTTCGGGCAGGGGGGAGCAGTACTTC.

The rearrangement links TRBV27 to TRBJ2-6; possible D gene TRBD2, 5 bases. Trimming took 6 bases from V and 0 from J, leaving 12 bases between them. CDR1 is MNHEY, CDR2 SMNVEV, per germline (reference sequence). This CDR3 comprises 16 residues. The CDR3 reads CASRGNGLSGANVLTF. The CDR3 region has the DNA TGTGCCAGCAGGGGGAACGGACTCTCTGGGGCCAACGTCCTGACTTTC.

For this clone: Other nucleotide sequences in the sample specify the same CDR3. The chain employs TRBV7-8 and TRBJ1-3; D ambiguous. CDR3 length: 14 residues. The V gene lost 6 bases and the J gene lost 1 base, with 10 bases spanning the gap. The germline V gene has CDR1 SGHVS and CDR2 FQNEAQ. CDR3 region: CASRRTGSGNTIYF. CDR3 sequence (DNA): TGTGCCAGCAGACGGACGGGGTCTGGAAACACCATATATTTT.

The V gene is TRBV5-6, the J gene TRBJ2-7, with TRBD2 matching 9 bases. The germline V gene encodes CDR1 SGHDT and CDR2 YYEEEE. The CDR3 consists of 15 residues. The V and J ends lost 4 bases and 2 bases, in that order; junction bases with no gene match: 7. DNA for the CDR3: TGTGCCAGCAGCGGGGAAGCGGGAGGCACCTACGAGCAGTACTTC. Amino acid sequence: CASSGEAGGTYEQYF.

This chain uses TRBV4-1 with TRBJ1-1, with a weak D call TRBD1 (5 bases). The CDR3 covers 14 residues. V was trimmed by 5 bases and J by 6 bases, leaving 16 bases between them. The germline V gene has CDR1 MGHRA and CDR2 YSYEKL. CDR3 in amino acids: CASSSSSGGAEAFF. Written as DNA, the CDR3 is TGCGCCAGCAGCTCTTCCTCCGGGGGAGCTGAAGCTTTCTTT.

This clone was observed once. The chain joins TRBV18 to TRBJ2-2; TRBD2 agrees at 8 bases. Trimming cost V 3 bases and J 5 bases; bases outside gene matches: 8. The CDR3 runs to 16 residues. Germline assignment: CDR1 KGHSH and CDR2 LQKENI. CDR3 residues: CASSPRLAGKTGELFF. The CDR3 DNA reads as TGTGCCAGCTCACCGCGCCTAGCGGGCAAAACCGGGGAGCTGTTTTTT.

The V gene is TRBV6-5, the J gene TRBJ2-1; 8 bases agree with TRBD1. CDR1 is MNHEY and CDR2 is SVGAGI in the germline V gene. Trimming cost V 6 bases and J 8 bases; bases outside gene matches: 12. The CDR3 consists of 15 residues. The CDR3 DNA follows: TGTGCCAGCAGACGACAGGGGATTGATTTCGATGAGCAGTTCTTC. This encodes CASRRQGIDFDEQFF.

CDR3 loop: CASSLGLIYNEQFF. Here the CDR3 DNA reads TGTGCCAGCAGCTTGGGACTGATCTACAATGAGCAGTTCTTC. The V and J genes are TRBV7-8 and TRBJ2-1; D might be TRBD2 (6 bases). This CDR3 has 14 residues. The V end was cut by 3 bases, the J end by 3 bases, with 9 bases between. Germline V gene sequence: CDR1 SGHVS, CDR2 FQNEAQ.

This rearrangement joins TRBV19 to TRBJ1-5, with 7 bases aligning to TRBD1. The CDR3 runs to 15 residues. Germline V CDR1 and CDR2: LNHDA, SQIVND (reference sequence). V lost 5 bases, J lost 3 bases, and 7 bases stayed unmatched. Here the CDR3 reads CASSPGDRNNQPQHF. DNA for the CDR3: TGTGCCAGTAGTCCGGGGGACAGAAACAATCAGCCCCAGCATTTT.

This sequence joins TRBV4-1 and TRBJ1-4, with TRBD1 identical over 7 bases. Germline trimming cut 3 bases from V and 2 bases from J; bases unmatched to any gene: 6. This CDR3 has 16 residues. Germline CDR1 is MGHRA and CDR2 is YSYEKL. The CDR3 spells CASSQTGTETNEKLFF. CDR3 nucleotide sequence: TGCGCCAGCAGCCAGACCGGGACAGAGACTAATGAAAAACTGTTTTTT.

The chain links TRBV9 to TRBJ2-7; 9 bases are a match to TRBD1. The junction had 34 bases not matched to a gene; V was cut back by 9 bases and J by 3 bases. The CDR3 is 22 residues long. Germline V gene lookup returns CDR1 SGDLS and CDR2 YYNGEE. In DNA form, the CDR3 reads TGTGCCAATTTAATCTCGGGACAGGGTTCCCAAAAGCTGAGGACAGGAGGCTACGAGCAGTACTTC. As protein: CANLISGQGSQKLRTGGYEQYF.

The chain recombines TRBV30 with TRBJ2-7; 8 positions match TRBD1. CDR3 length: 16 residues. The junction had 12 bases not matched to a gene; V was cut back by 1 base and J by 4 bases. Germline loops: CDR1 GTSNPN, CDR2 SVGIG (reference sequence). CDR3 nucleotide sequence: TGTGCCTGGAGTGCTAACGACAGGGGCAGACCATACGAGCAGTACTTC. Translated: CAWSANDRGRPYEQYF.

The V and J genes are TRBV10-1 and TRBJ2-2; D is uncertain. Between the trimmed V and J ends, which lost 2 bases and 0 bases, there was a span of 10 bases. This CDR3 spans 16 amino acids. The germline V gene has CDR1 WNHNN and CDR2 SYGVQD (reference sequence). This CDR3 reads CASSEGPPTNTGELFF. In nucleotides, the CDR3 is TGCGCCAGCAGTGAGGGGCCACCGACGAACACCGGGGAGCTGTTTTTT.

V gene TRBV7-2 combines with J gene TRBJ2-1, with D uncertain. V was pared by 1 base and J by 7 bases, with 11 bases between. There are 14 residues in the CDR3. CDR1 and CDR2 from the germline V gene are SGHTA and FQGNSA. CDR3: CASSLETGDNEQFF. In DNA, the CDR3 is TGTGCCAGCAGCTTAGAGACCGGAGATAATGAGCAGTTCTTC.

As DNA, the CDR3 is TGTGCCTGGAGCGCCACGAGGATTCCACTCTCCTACGAGCAGTACTTC. Translation: CAWSATRIPLSYEQYF. The chain combines TRBV30 with TRBJ2-7; no definite D call. The germline V and J ends were trimmed by 3 bases and 0 bases, with 18 bases remaining between them. Germline CDR1 GTSNPN, CDR2 SVGIG (reference sequence). This CDR3 region has 16 residues.

The rearrangement uses TRBV25-1 and TRBJ1-1; weak D call: TRBD1 (6 bases). V was clipped by 3 bases and J by 7 bases, with 18 bases between them. This CDR3 has 15 residues. The V gene's germline CDR1 is MGHDK and CDR2 SYGVNS. The CDR3 bases are TGTGCCAGCAGTGATTACCGGGACAAGGAGGATGAAGCTTTCTTT. Translating it yields CASSDYRDKEDEAFF. Full variable domain (rest looked up from reference TRBV25-1 and TRBJ1-1): EADIYQTPRYLVIGTGKKITLECSQTMGHDKMYWYQQDPGMELHLIHYSYGVNSTEKGDLSSESTVSRIRTEHFPLTLESARPSHTSQYLCASSDYRDKEDEAFFGQGTRLTVV.